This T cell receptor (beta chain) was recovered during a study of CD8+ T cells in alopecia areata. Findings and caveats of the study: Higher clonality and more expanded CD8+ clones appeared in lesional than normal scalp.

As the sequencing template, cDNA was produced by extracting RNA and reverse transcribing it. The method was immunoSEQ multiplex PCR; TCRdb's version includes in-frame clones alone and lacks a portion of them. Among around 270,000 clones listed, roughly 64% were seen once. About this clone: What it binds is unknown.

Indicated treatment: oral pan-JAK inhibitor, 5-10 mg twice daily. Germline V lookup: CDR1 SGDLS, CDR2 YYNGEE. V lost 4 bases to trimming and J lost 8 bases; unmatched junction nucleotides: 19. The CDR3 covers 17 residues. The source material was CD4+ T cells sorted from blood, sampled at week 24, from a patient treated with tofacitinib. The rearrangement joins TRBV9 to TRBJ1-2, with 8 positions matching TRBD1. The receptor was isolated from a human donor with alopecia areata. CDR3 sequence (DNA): TGTGCCAGCAGCCCCTCCCCCTCGAGCCGGACAGGGTACGGCTACACCTTC. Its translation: CASSPSPSSRTGYGYTF.